The 18 T cell receptor beta chains presented below share a single source sample, sequenced in a study of blood T cell repertoires in COVID-19. The repertoire was sequenced with immunoSEQ multiplex PCR; TCRdb's copy has only in-frame clones and lacks some. The table lists 200,000 to 250,000 clones, 65% to 90% of them singletons. Material for sequencing was peripheral blood. The receptors shown here come from a woman aged 70-85 years with COVID-19, enrolled during active disease.

V and J are TRBV7-9 and TRBJ1-2, with 10 nucleotides matching TRBD1. The germline V gene encodes CDR1 SEHNR and CDR2 FQNEAQ (reference sequence). This CDR3 has 17 residues. Trimming took 4 bases from V and 4 from J; bases not matched to a gene: 12. The CDR3 DNA follows: TGTGCCAGCAGCTCGACAGGGGGCGTCCCATCTCTCTATGGCTACACCTTC. Its protein product is CASSSTGGVPSLYGYTF.

The chain has TRBV6-5 and TRBJ1-2; 10 bases map to TRBD1. The CDR3 spans 13 residues. The V segment lost 4 bases and the J segment 8 bases; nucleotides outside the gene matches: 4. The germline gives CDR1 MNHEY, CDR2 SVGAGI. Here the CDR3 reads CASSSGTGVGYTF. As DNA, the CDR3 is TGTGCCAGCAGTTCCGGGACAGGGGTCGGCTACACCTTC.

This chain uses TRBV29-1 with TRBJ2-5; 10 positions agree with TRBD2. J gave up 5 bases and V 2 bases, and 11 bases lay outside the gene matches. CDR1 is SQVTM and CDR2 is ANQGSEA in the germline V gene. CDR3 size: 16 residues. This chain's CDR3 is CSVELAGVSASETQYF. In DNA form, the CDR3 reads TGCAGCGTTGAACTAGCGGGAGTTAGTGCGTCGGAGACCCAGTACTTC.

The rearrangement links TRBV2 to TRBJ2-1; tentatively, D is TRBD2 (5 bases). Germline CDR1 and CDR2: SNHLY and FYNNEI. This CDR3 has 15 residues. V was trimmed by 6 bases and J by 2 bases, leaving 14 bases between them. CDR3 coding DNA: TGTGCCAGCAGGACCCTTAGCGTGACCTACAATGAGCAGTTCTTC. Translation: CASRTLSVTYNEQFF.

The chain's CDR3 is CASSLPGSTEAFF. The CDR3 DNA is TGTGCCAGCAGTTTGCCGGGGTCCACTGAAGCTTTCTTT. The genes are TRBV12-3 or TRBV12-4 and TRBJ1-1; D is uncertain. CDR3 length equals 13 residues. V was shortened by 3 bases and J by 4 bases, with 9 bases between the two germline ends.

This clone has just a few counts. Other DNA sequences of this sample code for an identical CDR3. The chain employs TRBV4-3 and TRBJ2-7; D not certain. Trimming left V 1 base short and J 1 base short, with 8 bases between. The CDR3 loop spans 14 amino acids. Germline V gene sequence: CDR1 LGHNA, CDR2 YSLEER. CDR3 in amino acids: CASSQARGSYEQYF. In DNA form, the CDR3 reads TGCGCCAGCAGCCAAGCACGCGGTTCCTACGAGCAGTACTTC.

In this sample, this clone turned up once. The chain couples TRBV7-9 to TRBJ1-5, with 10 positions matching TRBD1. CDR1 is SEHNR, CDR2 FQNEAQ, per germline (reference sequence). The CDR3 runs to 15 residues. V lost 5 bases to trimming and J lost 5 bases; unmatched junction nucleotides: 6. CDR3 coding DNA: TGTGCCAGCAGCGAGGGACAGGGGCCCTATCAGCCCCAGCATTTT. Residues: CASSEGQGPYQPQHF.

J is TRBJ2-2 and V is TRBV24-1; 7 nucleotides match TRBD2. The CDR3 has 16 residues. Germline V CDR1 and CDR2: KGHDR, SFDVKD. Trimming took 4 bases from V and 7 from J; bases not matched to a gene: 11. The CDR3 DNA reads TGTGCCACCAGTGAGTCCGGGAGGCCTAGGGACGGGGAGCTGTTTTTT. Translation gives CATSESGRPRDGELFF.

The V gene is TRBV9, the J gene TRBJ2-2, with D maybe TRBD1 (6 bases). The CDR3 has 17 amino acids. The germline V gene encodes CDR1 SGDLS and CDR2 YYNGEE. Trimming took off 2 bases at V and 6 bases at J, with 20 bases between the two ends. CDR3 in amino acids: CASSVSQGTTPAGELFF. The CDR3 region has the DNA TGTGCCAGCAGCGTTTCACAGGGAACTACCCCCGCCGGGGAGCTGTTTTTT.

The CDR3 region is CASSTTGTSGGLPYEQYF. In DNA, the CDR3 is TGTGCCAGTAGCACTACCGGGACTAGCGGGGGGCTGCCTTACGAGCAGTACTTC. This chain links TRBV19 with TRBJ2-7; TRBD2 matches at 15 bases. V lost 6 bases and J lost 4; bases outside the gene matches: 13. CDR3 length: 18 amino acids. Germline CDR1 reads LNHDA; CDR2 reads SQIVND (reference sequence).

The chain uses TRBV7-9 and TRBJ2-7, with D unresolved. Trimming removed 2 bases at V and 2 bases at J, with 7 bases between. The germline V gene has CDR1 SEHNR and CDR2 FQNEAQ (reference sequence). The CDR3 has 13 residues. The CDR3 DNA reads as TGTGCCAGCAGCTTAAGAGGTACCTACGAGCAGTACTTC. Translation: CASSLRGTYEQYF.

J is TRBJ1-1 and V is TRBV19; no firm D call. This CDR3 comprises 16 residues. CDR1 and CDR2 (germline): LNHDA, SQIVND (reference sequence). The ends were cut back, 7 bases at V and 1 base at J, with 19 bases in the middle. The CDR3: CASTPLREVRNTEAFF. The DNA of the CDR3 is TGTGCCAGTACCCCTCTGAGAGAGGTGAGGAACACTGAAGCTTTCTTT.

The J gene is TRBJ2-2, the V gene TRBV6-5, with D uncertain. This CDR3 region has 15 residues. V shed 4 bases and J shed 0 bases, with 9 bases lying between them. Per germline, CDR1 MNHEY and CDR2 SVGAGI. The CDR3 region is CASSLANANTGELFF. CDR3 sequence (DNA): TGTGCCAGCAGTTTGGCAAACGCGAACACCGGGGAGCTGTTTTTT.

V is TRBV6-5 and J is TRBJ1-3; the match to TRBD1 covers 7 bases. The germline V gene encodes CDR1 MNHEY and CDR2 SVGAGI. V was pared by 7 bases and J by 1 base, with 7 bases of the junction left unmatched. The CDR3 length is 15 residues. The CDR3 DNA follows: TGTGCCAGCACCTACAGGGGAGTATCTGGAAACACCATATATTTT. It encodes CASTYRGVSGNTIYF.

The chain recombines TRBV30 with TRBJ2-1; 14 nucleotides line up with TRBD2. The CDR3 runs to 12 residues. Looked up from germline, CDR1 is GTSNPN and CDR2 is SVGIG (reference sequence). CDR3 residues: CATSGRANEQFF. The DNA of the CDR3 is TGTGCGACTAGCGGGAGGGCCAATGAGCAGTTCTTC. The variable domain in full, completed from reference TRBV30 and TRBJ2-1, reads SQTIHQWPATLVQPVGSPLSLECTVEGTSNPNLYWYRQAAGRGLQLLFYSVGIGQISSEVPQNLSASRPQDRQFILSSKKLLLSDSGFYLCATSGRANEQFFGPGTRLTVL.

This sequence joins TRBV19 and TRBJ1-2; possibly TRBD1 for D (6 bases). Germline CDR1 is LNHDA and CDR2 is SQIVND (reference sequence). V was cut by 7 bases and J by 0 bases, with 15 bases left in between. The CDR3 is 15 amino acids. This CDR3 is CASKDQQGSNYGYTF. The CDR3 nucleotides are TGTGCCAGTAAGGACCAACAGGGCTCTAACTATGGCTACACCTTC.

This rearrangement joins TRBV2 to TRBJ2-7; TRBD2 might be the D (5 bases). Trimming took off 3 bases at V and 2 bases at J, with 14 bases between the two ends. CDR1 SNHLY and CDR2 FYNNEI come from the germline V gene. The CDR3 contains 15 residues. The CDR3 sequence is CASSDLGKTTYEQYF. The CDR3 DNA reads TGTGCCAGCAGTGACCTCGGGAAAACGACCTACGAGCAGTACTTC.

This CDR3 is CASSSGLHTEAFF. In DNA form, the CDR3 reads TGTGCCAGCAGCTCGGGATTACATACTGAAGCTTTCTTT. V and J are TRBV7-9 and TRBJ1-1; the D is unclear. V lost 4 bases, J lost 5 bases, and 11 bases lay in between. The CDR3 has 13 residues. CDR1 and CDR2 (germline): SEHNR, FQNEAQ (reference sequence).